This passage covers 11 T cell receptor beta chains from one sample sequenced in a study of Graves' ophthalmopathy and Graves' hyperthyroidism. RNA served as the template for amplifying TCR beta CDR3 regions. An opening RT-PCR round employed HTBI primers and preceded a second-round multiplex PCR. TCRdb reanalysed the multiplex PCR reads using MiXCR and keeps one entry per CDR3 protein. There are around 670,000 distinct CDR3 sequences in the sample; about 44% occur only once, and roughly 46% lies in the top ten. The sequenced material came from peripheral blood. The source of these receptors is an adult man with Graves' ophthalmopathy.

Notes on this clonotype: A much larger clone differs by one base, so this may be a read error. The chain combines TRBV29-1 with TRBJ1-2, with a weak D call TRBD1 (5 bases). Germline V gene data show CDR1 as SQVTM and CDR2 as ANQGSEA. Trimming took 5 bases from V and 8 from J, leaving 12 bases between them. CDR3 length: 11 amino acids. The CDR3 sequence: CSVYGGIGYTF. CDR3 nucleotides: TGCAGCGTTTACGGGGGAATAGGCTACACCTTC.

Remarks on this clonotype: A much larger clone is a single base away; this may be a read error. The CDR3 DNA follows: TGTGCCACCAGCTCTCGAGGGGTGTCTGGCTACACCTTC. Translating it yields CATSSRGVSGYTF. The V call is TRBV24-1, the J call TRBJ1-2, with D tentatively TRBD1 (5 bases). CDR3 size: 13 residues. Germline values: CDR1 KGHDR, CDR2 SFDVKD. Trimming took 7 bases from V and 7 from J, leaving 15 bases between them.

This chain uses TRBV25-1 with TRBJ1-2; no definite D call. Germline V gene sequence: CDR1 MGHDK, CDR2 SYGVNS. Trimming pared 0 bases from V and 3 bases from J, leaving 11 bases between. The CDR3 covers 15 residues. CDR3 nucleotides: TGTGCCAGCAGTGAATATGGACGGGGTGACTATGGCTACACCTTC. This gives the protein CASSEYGRGDYGYTF.

In its sample, this clonotype was seen a few times. This chain joins TRBV7-9 and TRBJ1-1; 11 bases map to TRBD1. CDR1 and CDR2 (germline): SEHNR, FQNEAQ (reference sequence). CDR3 length: 15 residues. V shed 5 bases and J 5 bases; nucleotides not matched to a gene: 7. In nucleotides, the CDR3 is TGTGCCAGCAGCGAAGGAGGGACAGGGGGAACTGAAGCTTTCTTT. Amino acid sequence: CASSEGGTGGTEAFF. The full variable domain, rest sourced from reference TRBV7-9 and TRBJ1-1, is DTGVSQNPRHKITKRGQNVTFRCDPISEHNRLYWYRQTLGQGPEFLTYFQNEAQLEKSRLLSDRFSAERPKGSFSTLEIQRTEQGDSAMYLCASSEGGTGGTEAFFGQGTRLTVV.

Worth noting for this clonotype: Its ends do not fully match the called genes, so a read error is possible. V gene TRBV7-9 combines with J gene TRBJ1-6; 7 bases are a match to TRBD1. This CDR3 contains 15 residues. Germline V gene data show CDR1 as SEHNR and CDR2 as FQNEAQ (reference sequence). The CDR3 DNA is TGCGCCAGCAGCCAAGTAAGGGCAGGGGGTTCACCCCTCCACTTT. It specifies CASSQVRAGGSPLHF.

The chain uses TRBV20-1 and TRBJ2-7; 7 bases agree with TRBD2. The V segment lost 3 bases and the J segment 6 bases; nucleotides outside the gene matches: 8. The CDR3 has 13 amino acids. Germline CDR1 reads DFQATT; CDR2 reads SNEGSKA (reference sequence). The CDR3 here is CSASGGSFSEQYF. CDR3 DNA: TGCAGTGCTAGTGGCGGGAGTTTCTCCGAGCAGTACTTC.

About this clonotype itself: With a much larger clone just one base away, this may be a read error. The chain is built from TRBV20-1 and TRBJ1-4; D is possibly TRBD1 (5 bases). The CDR3 runs 13 residues. CDR1 and CDR2 (germline): DFQATT, SNEGSKA (reference sequence). Trimming shortened V by 3 bases and J by 14 bases, and 19 bases separated the two germline ends. The DNA for the CDR3 is TGCAGTGCTAGTGATTCGAAGCAGGGAGAGCTGTTTTTT. This gives the protein CSASDSKQGELFF.

This clonotype was observed at least ten times. The chain carries TRBV10-3 and TRBJ1-3; D not certain. From germline, CDR1 is ENHRY and CDR2 SYGVKD. V was clipped by 4 bases and J by 0 bases, with 10 bases between them. This CDR3 is built from 15 residues. This chain's CDR3 is CAISAQVGSGNTIYF. CDR3 bases: TGTGCCATCAGTGCGCAGGTCGGCTCTGGAAACACCATATATTTT.

The rearrangement uses TRBV5-6 and TRBJ1-2; D ambiguous. V lost 0 bases to trimming and J lost 0 bases, with 9 bases between them. From germline, CDR1 is SGHDT and CDR2 YYEEEE. CDR3 length: 15 residues. As DNA, the CDR3 is TGTGCCAGCAGCTTGGATGAGGGAACTAACTATGGCTACACCTTC. Translated, it gives CASSLDEGTNYGYTF. The variable domain in full, with the rest retrieved from reference TRBV5-6 and TRBJ1-2, is DAGVTQSPTHLIKTRGQQVTLRCSPKSGHDTVSWYQQALGQGPQFIFQYYEEEERQRGNFPDRFSGHQFPNYSSELNVNALLLGDSALYLCASSLDEGTNYGYTFGSGTRLTVV.

This clonotype was detected only a few times. The chain couples TRBV20-1 to TRBJ2-5, with a weak D call TRBD2 (6 bases). The CDR3 covers 14 residues. CDR1 is DFQATT, CDR2 SNEGSKA, per germline (reference sequence). With 6 bases removed from V and 2 bases from J, the gap between germline ends came to 16 bases. The CDR3 here is CSAKKTGDQETQYF. The CDR3 coding sequence is TGCAGTGCCAAAAAGACGGGGGATCAAGAGACCCAGTACTTC.

V gene TRBV30 combines with J gene TRBJ2-5; no clear D gene. The V end lost 4 bases, the J end lost 6 bases, and 9 bases lay between the germline ends. The germline gives CDR1 GTSNPN, CDR2 SVGIG (reference sequence). CDR3 length: 11 residues. The CDR3 loop is CAWKVSKTQYF. CDR3 DNA: TGTGCCTGGAAGGTTTCGAAGACCCAGTACTTC.